The present T cell receptor (beta chain) was sequenced within a study of cytomegalovirus exposure and HLA in healthy donors. Study overall: Genotyping of 400 or so donors showed that 80% to 85% belonged to the Caucasian-associated ancestry cluster.

The PCR ran on 60 Vbeta and 13 Jbeta primers. The protocol was immunoSEQ multiplex PCR, while the TCRdb copy is restricted to in-frame clones and leaves out a portion. The data hold about 100,000 clones, with 65% to 85% observed a single time. This clone came up once. Germline lookup yields CDR1 SQVTM and CDR2 ANQGSEA. V lost 4 bases to trimming and J lost 4 bases, with 13 bases between them. The CDR3 is made up of 13 amino acids. The sequence derives from a man aged 18 to 30 in good health and CMV-seronegative. The sequencing sample was made of PBMCs. This chain uses TRBV29-1 with TRBJ1-1; the D is unclear. CDR3 sequence reads: CSVGVGRGTEAFF. The DNA for the CDR3 is TGCAGCGTTGGGGTTGGACGGGGCACTGAAGCTTTCTTT.